What follows describes a single T cell receptor (beta chain). These data come from a study of control samples from healthy donors and cancer patients. Germline CDR1 SGDLS, CDR2 YYNGEE. The CDR3 contains 14 residues. J gave up 3 bases and V 1 base, and 4 bases lay outside the gene matches. Generated by immunoSEQ multiplex PCR, the TCRdb table keeps only in-frame clones and is missing some. The sample yields about 98,000 clones, roughly 86% seen once. Sequenced: blood. This sequence was found in a man aged 55 to 70 in good health. This chain links TRBV9 with TRBJ2-7; 7 bases are shared with TRBD2. The CDR3 is CASSVHGEGYEQYF. The CDR3 nucleotides read TGTGCCAGCAGCGTACACGGGGAGGGCTACGAGCAGTACTTC.